The T cell receptor (beta chain) under discussion was sequenced for a study of human T cells and chemical hapten exposure. Study at large: TCR yields per sample varied mostly from small pooled library volume differences. Study observations and caveats: TCRs above 1 in 1000 frequency stayed constant with DPC sensitization.

As originally analysed: A per-sample median of around 88,000 TCRs was observed, with counts ranging from roughly 23,224 to 700,000. One entry per CDR3 protein, called by TCRdb with MiXCR from the RACE reads. In this record, the V and J calls reflect TCRdb's handling and not the investigators' own analysis. The sample records 75,000 to 100,000 distinct CDR3 sequences, about 10% being singletons. Time point of the sample: healthy volunteer bleed at 2 weeks. Unfractionated whole blood yielded total RNA. This clonotype was observed a handful of times. Its target is not known. V lost 1 base, J lost 6 bases, and 5 bases stayed unmatched. The CDR3 extends over 13 amino acids. CDR1 is SQVTM and CDR2 is ANQGSEA in the germline V gene.

The source is a female donor in good health. Some clones in this sample may be carry-over from other donors' samples. The sample comprised whole blood. The gene calls are TRBV29-1 and TRBJ2-7, with 8 nucleotides matching TRBD1. The chain's CDR3 is CSVEGQGAGEQYF. The CDR3 DNA is TGCAGCGTTGAAGGGCAGGGGGCGGGCGAGCAGTACTTC.